This TCR beta chain originates from a study of T cells in Graves' hyperthyroidism and ophthalmopathy. About the research overall: Upon initial diagnosis and before any treatment, peripheral blood was collected. Study-wide results and limits: Within blood appeared most thyroid clonotypes that had expanded above 0.001.

The V and J ends lost 0 bases and 6 bases, in that order; junction bases with no gene match: 12. CDR1 is SGHRS and CDR2 is YFSETQ in the germline V gene. The CDR3 spans 17 residues. Newly diagnosed patients aged 18 to 65 had hyperthyroidism of under 2 months' duration. This clonotype occurred once. What it recognizes is unknown. RNA transcripts yielded amplified TCR beta CDR3 regions. With the HTBI primer set, the TCR CDR3 went through a first round of RT-PCR. A single record per CDR3 protein comes from TCRdb applying MiXCR to the multiplex PCR reads. The sample has 480,000 or so distinct CDR3 sequences; roughly 14% are singletons.

The specimen sequenced was blood. The chain joins TRBV5-1 to TRBJ1-2; TRBD1 aligns across 9 bases. This receptor was identified in a woman aged 18-29 years with Graves' hyperthyroidism. CDR3 in DNA: TGCGCCAGCAGCTTGGCCGGGACAGGGCCCTCATTGGATGGCTACACCTTC. Amino acid sequence: CASSLAGTGPSLDGYTF.